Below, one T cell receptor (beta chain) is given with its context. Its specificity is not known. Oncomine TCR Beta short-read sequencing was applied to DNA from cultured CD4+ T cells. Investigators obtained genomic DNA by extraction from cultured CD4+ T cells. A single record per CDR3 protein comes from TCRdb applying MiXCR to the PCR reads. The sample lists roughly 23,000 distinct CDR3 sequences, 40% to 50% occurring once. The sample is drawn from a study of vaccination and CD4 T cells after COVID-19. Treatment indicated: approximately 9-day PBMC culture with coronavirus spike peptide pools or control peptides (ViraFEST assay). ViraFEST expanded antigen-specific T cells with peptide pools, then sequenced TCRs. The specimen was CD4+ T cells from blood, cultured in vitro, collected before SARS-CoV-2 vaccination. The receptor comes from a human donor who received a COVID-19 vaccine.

The CDR3 spells CASSFNWGAAGYTF. CDR3 nucleotide sequence: TGTGCCAGCAGTTTTAATTGGGGTGCGGCTGGCTACACCTTC. J is TRBJ1-2 and V is TRBV12-3 or TRBV12-4; no clear D gene. The CDR3 has 14 residues. V gave up 3 bases and J gave up 7 bases, with 15 bases separating them.